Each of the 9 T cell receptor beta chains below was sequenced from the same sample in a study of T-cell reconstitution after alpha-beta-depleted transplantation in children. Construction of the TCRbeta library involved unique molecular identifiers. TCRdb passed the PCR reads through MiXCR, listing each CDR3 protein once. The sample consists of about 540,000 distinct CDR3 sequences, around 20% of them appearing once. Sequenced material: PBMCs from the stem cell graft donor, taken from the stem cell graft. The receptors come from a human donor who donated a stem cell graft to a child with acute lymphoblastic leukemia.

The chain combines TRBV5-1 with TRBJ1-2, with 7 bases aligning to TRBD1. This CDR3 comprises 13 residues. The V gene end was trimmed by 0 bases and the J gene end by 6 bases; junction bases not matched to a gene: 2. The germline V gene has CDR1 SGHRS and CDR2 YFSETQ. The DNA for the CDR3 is TGCGCCAGCAGCTTGGAGACAGGGAATGGCTACACCTTC. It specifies CASSLETGNGYTF.

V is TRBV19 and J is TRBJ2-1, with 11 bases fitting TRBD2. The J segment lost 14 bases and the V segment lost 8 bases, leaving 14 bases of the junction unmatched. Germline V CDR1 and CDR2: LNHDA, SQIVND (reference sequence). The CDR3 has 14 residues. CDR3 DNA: TGTGCCAGTGGTGGACTAGCGGGCTCCTTAGAGAAGTTCTTC. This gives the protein CASGGLAGSLEKFF.

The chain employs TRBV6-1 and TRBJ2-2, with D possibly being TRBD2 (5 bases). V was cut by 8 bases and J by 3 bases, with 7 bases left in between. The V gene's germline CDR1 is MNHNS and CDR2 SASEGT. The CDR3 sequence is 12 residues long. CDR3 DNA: TGTGCCAGCGGGAGTTACACCGGGGAGCTGTTTTTT. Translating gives CASGSYTGELFF.

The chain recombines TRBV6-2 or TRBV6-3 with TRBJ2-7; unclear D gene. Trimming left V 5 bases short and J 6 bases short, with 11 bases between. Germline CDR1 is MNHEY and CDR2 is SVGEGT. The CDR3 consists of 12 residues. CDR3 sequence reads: CASSERVGEQYF. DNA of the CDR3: TGTGCCAGCAGTGAGAGAGTTGGCGAGCAGTACTTC.

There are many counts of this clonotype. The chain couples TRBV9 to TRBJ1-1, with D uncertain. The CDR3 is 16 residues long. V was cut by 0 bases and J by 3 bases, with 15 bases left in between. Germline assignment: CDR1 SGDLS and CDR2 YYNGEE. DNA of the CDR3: TGTGCCAGCAGCGTAGAAGGTCCAGAGGGCTACACTGAAGCTTTCTTT. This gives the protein CASSVEGPEGYTEAFF. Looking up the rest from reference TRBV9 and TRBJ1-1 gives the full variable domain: DSGVTQTPKHLITATGQRVTLRCSPRSGDLSVYWYQQSLDQGLQFLIQYYNGEERAKGNILERFSAQQFPDLHSELNLSSLELGDSALYFCASSVEGPEGYTEAFFGQGTRLTVV.

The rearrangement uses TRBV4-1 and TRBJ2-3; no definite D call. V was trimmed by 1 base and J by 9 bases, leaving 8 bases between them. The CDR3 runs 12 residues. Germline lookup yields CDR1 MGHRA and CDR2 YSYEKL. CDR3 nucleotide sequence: TGCGCCAGCAGCCAAGTCGGGTCAACGCAGTATTTT. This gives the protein CASSQVGSTQYF.

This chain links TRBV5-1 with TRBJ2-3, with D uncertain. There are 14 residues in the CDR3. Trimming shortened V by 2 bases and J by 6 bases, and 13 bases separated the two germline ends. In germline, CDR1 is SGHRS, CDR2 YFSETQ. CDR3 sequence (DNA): TGCGCCAGCAGCTTTGGGCTATTTATCGATACGCAGTATTTT. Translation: CASSFGLFIDTQYF.

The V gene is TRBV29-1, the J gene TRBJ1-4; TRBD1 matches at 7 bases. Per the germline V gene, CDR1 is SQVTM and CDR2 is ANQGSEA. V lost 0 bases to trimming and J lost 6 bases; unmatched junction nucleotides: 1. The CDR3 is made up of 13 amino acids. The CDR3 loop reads CSVEDDRDEKLFF. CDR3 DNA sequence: TGCAGCGTTGAAGATGACAGGGATGAAAAACTGTTTTTT. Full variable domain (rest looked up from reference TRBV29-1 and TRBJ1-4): SAVISQKPSRDICQRGTSLTIQCQVDSQVTMMFWYRQQPGQSLTLIATANQGSEATYESGFVIDKFPISRPNLTFSTLTVSNMSPEDSSIYLCSVEDDRDEKLFFGSGTQLSVL.

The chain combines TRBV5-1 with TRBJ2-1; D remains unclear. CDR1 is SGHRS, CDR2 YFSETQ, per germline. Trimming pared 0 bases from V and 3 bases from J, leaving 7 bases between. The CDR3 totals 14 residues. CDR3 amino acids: CASSLDGYYNEQFF. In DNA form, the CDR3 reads TGCGCCAGCAGCTTGGACGGATACTACAATGAGCAGTTCTTC.